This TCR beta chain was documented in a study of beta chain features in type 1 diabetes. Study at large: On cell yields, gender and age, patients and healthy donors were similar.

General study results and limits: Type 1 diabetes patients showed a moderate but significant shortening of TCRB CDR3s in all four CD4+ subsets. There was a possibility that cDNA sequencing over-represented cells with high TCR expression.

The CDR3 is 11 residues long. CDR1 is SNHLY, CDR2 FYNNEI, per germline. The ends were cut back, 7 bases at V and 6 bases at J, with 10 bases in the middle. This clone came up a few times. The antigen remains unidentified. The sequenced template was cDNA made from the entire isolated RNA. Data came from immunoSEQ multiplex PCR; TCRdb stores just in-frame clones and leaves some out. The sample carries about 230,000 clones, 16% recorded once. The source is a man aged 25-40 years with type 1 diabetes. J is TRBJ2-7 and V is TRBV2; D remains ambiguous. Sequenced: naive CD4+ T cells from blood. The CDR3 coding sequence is TGTGCCAGCAAGCCCCCCAGCGAGCAGTACTTC. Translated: CASKPPSEQYF.